These T cell receptor beta chains were read from a single sample in a study of T cells in Graves' hyperthyroidism and ophthalmopathy. TCRdb re-analysed the multiplex PCR reads in MiXCR, keeping a single row per CDR3 protein. There are hundreds of thousands of distinct CDR3 sequences in the sample; 40% to 55% occur only once, and less than 9% lies in the top ten. Sequencing was done on a sample of peripheral blood or thyroid tissue (not recorded which). All receptors derive from an adult man with Graves' disease, either hyperthyroidism or ophthalmopathy (not recorded which). Each CDR3 is given with its conserved first and last residue. Fields, in order: D gene, J gene, V gene, clone size, CDR3 protein, CDR3 DNA. The D gene is left open where the match is weak. The size entry is marked missing in some rows and otherwise reads once, few, many or a size class.

d_gene: TRBD2
j_gene: TRBJ2-7
v_gene: TRBV7-2
abundance: .
CDR3aa: CASRGLAEQYF
CDR3nt: TGTGCCAGCAGAGGACTAGCCGAGCAGTACTTC

d_gene: .
j_gene: TRBJ1-2
v_gene: TRBV9
abundance: few
CDR3aa: CASSNEGGRDYGYTF
CDR3nt: TGTGCCAGCAGCAATGAGGGGGGCCGGGACTATGGCTACACCTTC

d_gene: .
j_gene: TRBJ2-7
v_gene: TRBV25-1
abundance: .
CDR3aa: CASSIYLCSVEETGYEQYF
CDR3nt: .

d_gene: .
j_gene: TRBJ1-6
v_gene: TRBV11-2
abundance: many
CDR3aa: CASSVSPPLHF
CDR3nt: TGTGCCAGCAGCGTTTCCCCCCCCCTCCACTTT

d_gene: TRBD2
j_gene: TRBJ2-7
v_gene: TRBV20-1
abundance: .
CDR3aa: CSARWLAGEGGHEQYF
CDR3nt: TGCAGTGCTAGGTGGCTAGCGGGAGAAGGAGGGCACGAGCAGTACTTC

d_gene: .
j_gene: TRBJ1-4
v_gene: TRBV25-1
abundance: .
CDR3aa: CASLQGGNEKLFF
CDR3nt: TGTGCCAGCTTACAGGGTGGGAATGAAAAACTGTTTTTT

d_gene: TRBD1
j_gene: TRBJ1-1
v_gene: TRBV29-1
abundance: few
CDR3aa: CSVGQGAAFF
CDR3nt: TGCAGCGTCGGGCAGGGGGCAGCTTTCTTT

d_gene: .
j_gene: TRBJ1-2
v_gene: TRBV20-1
abundance: many
CDR3aa: CSARDGNYGYTF
CDR3nt: TGCAGTGCCCGAGACGGGAACTATGGCTACACCTTC

d_gene: TRBD1
j_gene: TRBJ1-1
v_gene: TRBV25-1
abundance: many
CDR3aa: CASSYRGHFGEAFF
CDR3nt: TGTGCCAGCAGTTACAGGGGGCATTTCGGTGAAGCTTTCTTT

d_gene: TRBD1
j_gene: TRBJ1-1
v_gene: TRBV5-1
abundance: .
CDR3aa: CASSLGDRSNTEAFF
CDR3nt: TGCGCCAGCAGCTTGGGGGACAGATCGAACACTGAAGCTTTCTTT

d_gene: TRBD1
j_gene: TRBJ1-1
v_gene: TRBV7-9
abundance: .
CDR3aa: CASSLRGQPLNTEAFF
CDR3nt: TGTGCCAGCAGCTTAAGGGGACAGCCCCTGAACACTGAAGCTTTCTTT

d_gene: TRBD1
j_gene: TRBJ2-5
v_gene: TRBV7-3
abundance: .
CDR3aa: CASRTEGAGVGETQYF
CDR3nt: TGTGCCAGCCGCACCGAGGGGGCAGGGGTCGGGGAGACCCAGTACTTC

d_gene: .
j_gene: TRBJ1-4
v_gene: TRBV7-3
abundance: many
CDR3aa: CASSLIVGEKLFF
CDR3nt: TGTGCCAGCAGCTTAATAGTGGGAGAAAAACTGTTTTTT

d_gene: .
j_gene: TRBJ1-1
v_gene: TRBV19
abundance: .
CDR3aa: CAGSAARLMNTEAFF
CDR3nt: TGTGCCGGTAGTGCGGCCAGATTGATGAACACTGAAGCTTTCTTT

d_gene: TRBD1
j_gene: TRBJ2-7
v_gene: TRBV7-2
abundance: .
CDR3aa: CASSSRGDRGDYEQYF
CDR3nt: TGTGCCAGCAGCTCGCGCGGGGACAGGGGGGACTACGAGCAGTACTTC

d_gene: .
j_gene: TRBJ2-7
v_gene: TRBV15
abundance: .
CDR3aa: CATSRDGQSYEQYF
CDR3nt: TGTGCCACCAGCAGAGATGGACAGAGCTACGAGCAGTACTTC

d_gene: TRBD1
j_gene: TRBJ1-3
v_gene: TRBV7-3
abundance: .
CDR3aa: CASSRTGGAGNTIYF
CDR3nt: TGTGCCAGCAGCCGAACAGGGGGCGCTGGAAACACCATATATTTT

d_gene: .
j_gene: TRBJ2-7
v_gene: TRBV7-8
abundance: many
CDR3aa: CASSLNPPVEQYF
CDR3nt: TGTGCCAGCAGCTTAAACCCCCCGGTCGAGCAGTACTTC

d_gene: TRBD1
j_gene: TRBJ2-2
v_gene: TRBV29-1
abundance: .
CDR3aa: CSVGQDGELFF
CDR3nt: TGCAGCGTCGGACAGGACGGGGAGCTGTTTTTT

d_gene: .
j_gene: TRBJ1-2
v_gene: TRBV2
abundance: .
CDR3aa: CASTGFRGYTF
CDR3nt: TGTGCCAGCACAGGGTTTCGGGGCTACACCTTC

d_gene: .
j_gene: TRBJ1-6
v_gene: TRBV7-6
abundance: .
CDR3aa: CASSLKPLHF
CDR3nt: TGTGCCAGCAGCTTAAAGCCCCTCCACTTT

d_gene: .
j_gene: TRBJ2-6
v_gene: TRBV12-3/TRBV12-4
abundance: .
CDR3aa: CASSYSRGLSGANVLTF
CDR3nt: TGTGCCAGCAGTTACTCGCGGGGGCTGAGTGGGGCCAACGTCCTGACTTTC

d_gene: TRBD2
j_gene: TRBJ2-7
v_gene: TRBV7-2
abundance: few
CDR3aa: CASSQGTSGWYEQYF
CDR3nt: TGTGCCAGCAGCCAAGGGACTAGCGGGTGGTACGAGCAGTACTTC

d_gene: .
j_gene: TRBJ2-7
v_gene: TRBV20-1
abundance: .
CDR3aa: CSAERRERYEQYF
CDR3nt: TGCAGTGCTGAGAGGCGGGAACGGTACGAGCAGTACTTC

d_gene: TRBD1
j_gene: TRBJ1-5
v_gene: TRBV20-1
abundance: few
CDR3aa: CSASGDRDNQPQHF
CDR3nt: TGCAGTGCTAGTGGGGACAGGGACAATCAGCCCCAGCATTTT

d_gene: TRBD1
j_gene: TRBJ1-6
v_gene: TRBV10-2
abundance: .
CDR3aa: CASLASGQKNSPLHF
CDR3nt: TGTGCCAGCCTCGCCTCGGGACAGAAAAATTCACCCCTCCACTTT

d_gene: .
j_gene: TRBJ1-3
v_gene: TRBV28
abundance: .
CDR3aa: CASSFLGPGNTIYF
CDR3nt: TGTGCCAGCAGTTTCCTCGGGCCTGGAAACACCATATATTTT

d_gene: .
j_gene: TRBJ2-5
v_gene: TRBV2
abundance: once
CDR3aa: CASSEQGWRGDQPQYF
CDR3nt: TGTGCCAGCAGTGAACAAGGGTGGAGGGGAGATCAGCCCCAGTACTTC

d_gene: .
j_gene: TRBJ1-6
v_gene: TRBV5-1
abundance: .
CDR3aa: CAWSGQGNSPLHF
CDR3nt: TGTGCCTGGAGTGGTCAGGGGAATTCACCCCTCCACTTT

d_gene: TRBD1
j_gene: TRBJ1-1
v_gene: TRBV9
abundance: many
CDR3aa: CASSEGAATEAFF
CDR3nt: TGTGCCAGCAGCGAGGGGGCTGCGACTGAAGCTTTCTTT

d_gene: .
j_gene: TRBJ1-1
v_gene: TRBV12-3/TRBV12-4
abundance: few
CDR3aa: CASSIAGRTNTEAFF
CDR3nt: TGTGCCAGCAGTATTGCGGGACGAACGAACACTGAAGCTTTCTTT

d_gene: .
j_gene: TRBJ1-1
v_gene: TRBV4-1
abundance: .
CDR3aa: CASSQSGWQGEAFF
CDR3nt: TGCGCCAGCAGCCAATCTGGCTGGCAGGGCGAAGCTTTCTTT

d_gene: TRBD1
j_gene: TRBJ2-7
v_gene: TRBV29-1
abundance: .
CDR3aa: CSAPRTGNYEQYF
CDR3nt: TGCAGTGCGCCGCGGACAGGGAATTACGAGCAGTACTTC

d_gene: TRBD1
j_gene: TRBJ1-5
v_gene: TRBV13
abundance: .
CDR3aa: CASSLSRTGTLWLQHF
CDR3nt: TGTGCCAGCAGCTTATCCCGGACAGGGACTTTATGGCTCCAGCATTTT

d_gene: TRBD1
j_gene: TRBJ1-1
v_gene: TRBV6-5
abundance: few
CDR3aa: CASSQSTGTANTEAFF
CDR3nt: TGTGCCAGCAGCCAATCCACCGGGACAGCGAACACTGAAGCTTTCTTT

d_gene: .
j_gene: TRBJ1-3
v_gene: TRBV6-1
abundance: .
CDR3aa: CASRGGTSGNTIYF
CDR3nt: TGTGCCAGCCGGGGGGGAACCTCTGGAAACACCATATATTTT

d_gene: TRBD2
j_gene: TRBJ2-7
v_gene: TRBV5-1
abundance: few
CDR3aa: CASSTGLVGEDEQYF
CDR3nt: TGCGCCAGCAGCACAGGACTAGTGGGGGAAGACGAGCAGTACTTC

d_gene: .
j_gene: TRBJ1-1
v_gene: TRBV29-1
abundance: many
CDR3aa: CSAKGGQNTEAFF
CDR3nt: TGCAGCGCCAAAGGGGGGCAGAACACTGAAGCTTTCTTT

d_gene: .
j_gene: TRBJ1-3
v_gene: TRBV6-5
abundance: .
CDR3aa: CASSSNSPDGNAIYF
CDR3nt: TGTGCCAGCAGTTCCAACAGTCCAGATGGAAACGCCATATATTTT

d_gene: .
j_gene: TRBJ1-6
v_gene: TRBV25-1
abundance: .
CDR3aa: CASSPITGINSPLHF
CDR3nt: TGTGCCAGCTCACCAATTACAGGGATTAATTCACCCCTCCACTTT